A single sample is the source of the 14 T cell receptor beta chains below, sequenced in a study of T cell responses to AZD1222 COVID-19 vaccine. Only in-frame clones appear in the TCRdb table, and some are missing; sequencing was by immunoSEQ multiplex PCR. The data show some 180,000 clones, with about 93% seen just once and around 0.98% held by the top ten. The specimen comprised peripheral blood, sampled 28 days after the second dose of the MenACWY control vaccine. These receptors came from an adult who received the MenACWY meningococcal vaccine as a control.

This chain joins TRBV7-9 and TRBJ1-1; D remains ambiguous. Germline V gene lookup returns CDR1 SEHNR and CDR2 FQNEAQ (reference sequence). The CDR3 runs to 13 residues. The V end lost 5 bases, the J end lost 3 bases, and 10 bases lay between the germline ends. CDR3 loop: CASSALVDTEAFF. The CDR3 coding sequence is TGTGCCAGCAGCGCTCTGGTAGACACTGAAGCTTTCTTT. Looking up the rest from reference TRBV7-9 and TRBJ1-1 gives the full variable domain: DTGVSQNPRHKITKRGQNVTFRCDPISEHNRLYWYRQTLGQGPEFLTYFQNEAQLEKSRLLSDRFSAERPKGSFSTLEIQRTEQGDSAMYLCASSALVDTEAFFGQGTRLTVV.

This clone was counted a single time. The CDR3 region has the DNA TGTGCCAGCAGACCTAGGGCGACCGGGGAGCAGTTCTTC. Protein product: CASRPRATGEQFF. The chain employs TRBV2 and TRBJ2-1; no reliable D call. Germline CDR1 SNHLY, CDR2 FYNNEI. This CDR3 is 13 amino acids long. V was shortened by 6 bases and J by 10 bases, with 16 bases between the two germline ends.

The chain is built from TRBV24-1 and TRBJ2-2; tentatively, D is TRBD1 (6 bases). Trimming left V 0 bases short and J 5 bases short, with 12 bases between. There are 16 residues in the CDR3. The germline gives CDR1 KGHDR, CDR2 SFDVKD. The CDR3 sequence is CATSDLPRGSTGELFF. DNA for the CDR3: TGTGCCACCAGTGATTTGCCCAGGGGAAGTACCGGGGAGCTGTTTTTT.

In DNA form, the CDR3 reads TGTGCCAGCAGCCTCGGACAGGGGGCAGGTAATTCACCCCTCCACTTT. It yields the protein CASSLGQGAGNSPLHF. V gene TRBV7-9 combines with J gene TRBJ1-6; 11 bases agree with TRBD1. The CDR3 is 16 amino acids. CDR1 SEHNR and CDR2 FQNEAQ come from the germline V gene (reference sequence). J lost 6 bases, V lost 5 bases, and 6 bases had no gene match.

The chain is built from TRBV30 and TRBJ1-4, with a weak D call TRBD1 (5 bases). The CDR3 has 12 amino acids. Deletions cut 1 base from V and 7 bases from J, with 7 bases between. Germline lookup yields CDR1 GTSNPN and CDR2 SVGIG (reference sequence). The CDR3 nucleotides read TGTGCCTGGAGTGCAGGGATTGAAAAACTGTTTTTT. It codes for CAWSAGIEKLFF.

This chain uses TRBV18 with TRBJ1-5; 10 nucleotides agree with TRBD1. CDR1 and CDR2 from the germline V gene are KGHSH and LQKENI. V shed 3 bases, J shed 7 bases, and the junction held 6 bases outside the gene matches. CDR3 length equals 15 residues. The DNA of the CDR3 is TGTGCCAGCTCACCCGGGACAGGGGTAAGACAGCCCCAGCATTTT. Translated: CASSPGTGVRQPQHF.

The chain couples TRBV28 to TRBJ1-5; 7 positions agree with TRBD1. Germline CDR1 is MDHEN and CDR2 is SYDVKM. The CDR3 is 15 residues long. V shed 3 bases, J shed 7 bases, and the junction held 9 bases outside the gene matches. The CDR3 DNA reads TGTGCCAGCAGTTTGGGAACAGGGGTGCGGCAGCCCCAGCATTTT. Translating it yields CASSLGTGVRQPQHF.

The V gene is TRBV11-2, the J gene TRBJ1-1; 7 nucleotides align to TRBD1. J lost 4 bases, V lost 4 bases, and 9 bases had no gene match. The CDR3 has 15 residues. Germline V gene sequence: CDR1 SGHAT, CDR2 FQNNGV. The CDR3 DNA reads as TGTGCCAGCAGCTCCACACAGGGGACTCTCACTGAAGCTTTCTTT. Protein sequence: CASSSTQGTLTEAFF.

This chain uses TRBV24-1 with TRBJ2-7; 7 nucleotides agree with TRBD2. CDR1 and CDR2 from the germline V gene are KGHDR and SFDVKD. The length of the CDR3 is 13 residues. Trimming took 3 bases from V and 7 from J; bases not matched to a gene: 5. The CDR3, as DNA: TGTGCCACCAGTGATACCGGGAGGAGTGAGCAGTACTTC. Translated: CATSDTGRSEQYF.

The chain uses TRBV7-8 and TRBJ2-7; D is ambiguous. The CDR3 loop spans 14 amino acids. Germline V CDR1 and CDR2: SGHVS, FQNEAQ. Trimming shortened V by 6 bases and J by 2 bases, and 14 bases separated the two germline ends. The DNA of the CDR3 is TGTGCCAGCAGTTCAAGGCAGCTAACCTACGAGCAGTACTTC. Its protein is CASSSRQLTYEQYF.

This clone was seen a single time. V is TRBV3-1 (or the pseudogene TRBV3-2) and J is TRBJ1-2; D gene unclear. CDR3 size: 15 residues. In germline, CDR1 is LGHDT, CDR2 YNNKEL (reference sequence). Trimming took 1 base from V and 1 from J, leaving 10 bases between them. CDR3 protein: CASSQALGGNYGYTF. For the CDR3, the DNA is TGTGCCAGCAGCCAAGCACTGGGAGGTAACTATGGCTACACCTTC.

This chain links TRBV6-5 with TRBJ2-5; D not certain. Trimming took 2 bases from V and 3 from J, leaving 13 bases between them. Germline V CDR1 and CDR2: MNHEY, SVGAGI. The CDR3 is 15 amino acids. CDR3 bases: TGTGCCAGCAGTTACCTACTCGGGCCAAAAGAGACCCAGTACTTC. It specifies CASSYLLGPKETQYF.

In DNA form, the CDR3 reads TGTGCCAGCAGCCAAGTCGGTGAGAGCGGGGGGGGAGGCACAGATACGCAGTATTTT. Translating gives CASSQVGESGGGGTDTQYF. The V and J genes are TRBV3-1 (or the pseudogene TRBV3-2) and TRBJ2-3; TRBD2 matches 10 bases. This CDR3 contains 19 residues. V trimming: 1 base; J trimming: 1 base; junction bases outside the gene matches: 11. Germline V gene sequence: CDR1 LGHDT, CDR2 YNNKEL (reference sequence).

J is TRBJ1-1 and V is TRBV7-9, with D hard to call. V gave up 2 bases and J gave up 2 bases, with 15 bases separating them. Germline CDR1 SEHNR, CDR2 FQNEAQ (reference sequence). The CDR3 runs 16 residues. CDR3 in DNA: TGTGCCAGCAGCTTATCGTTAGGGAGTGCTAACACTGAAGCTTTCTTT. Amino acids: CASSLSLGSANTEAFF.